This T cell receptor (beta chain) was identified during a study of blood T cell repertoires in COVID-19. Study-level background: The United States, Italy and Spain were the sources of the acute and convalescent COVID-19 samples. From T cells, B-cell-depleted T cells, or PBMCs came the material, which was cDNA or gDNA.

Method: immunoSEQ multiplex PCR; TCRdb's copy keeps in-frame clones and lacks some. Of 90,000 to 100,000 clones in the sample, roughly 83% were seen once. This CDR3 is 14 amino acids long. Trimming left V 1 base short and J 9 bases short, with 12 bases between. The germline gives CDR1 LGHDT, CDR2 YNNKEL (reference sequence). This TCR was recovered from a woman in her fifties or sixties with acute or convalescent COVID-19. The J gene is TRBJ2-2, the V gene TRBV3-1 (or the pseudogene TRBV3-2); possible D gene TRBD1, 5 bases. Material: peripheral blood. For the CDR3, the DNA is TGTGCCAGCAGCCAAGGGACATCATCCTGGGAGCTGTTTTTT. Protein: CASSQGTSSWELFF.